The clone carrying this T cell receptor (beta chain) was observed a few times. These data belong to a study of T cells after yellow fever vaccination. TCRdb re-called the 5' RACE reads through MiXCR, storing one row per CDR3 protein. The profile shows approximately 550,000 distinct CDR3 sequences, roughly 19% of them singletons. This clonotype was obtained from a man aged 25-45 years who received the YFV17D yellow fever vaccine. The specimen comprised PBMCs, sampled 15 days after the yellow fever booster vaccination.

The CDR3 sequence is CASRSITTSPSTDTQYF. The CDR3 DNA is TGCGCCAGCAGATCAATCACGACTAGTCCCTCTACAGATACGCAGTATTTT. The chain carries TRBV5-1 and TRBJ2-3, with a tentative D call TRBD2 (6 bases). In germline, CDR1 is SGHRS, CDR2 YFSETQ. V was cut by 5 bases and J by 3 bases, with 22 bases left in between. This CDR3 has 17 residues.